The 17 T cell receptor beta chains reported below all come from one sample, sequenced in a study of CD8+ T cells in alopecia areata (dated by TCRdb to 2016 to 2019). Libraries were made using the immunoSEQ multiplex PCR assay. RNA was extracted from all samples and reverse transcribed into cDNA, which served as template for TCR sequencing. Entries here come from immuneACCESS through TCRdb and include only in-frame sequences with V and J called. Some clones fail to appear in such tables; in the studies checked, an unresolved V gene covers under half of the shortfall, and the cause of the remainder is unknown. Present in this sample are approximately 140,000 clones, roughly 82% of which were seen just once. The ten largest clonotypes hold 25% of the sample. Taken with the paper, the label for time point translates to: less than five weeks on oral tofacitinib. The sample's treatment or condition, from its label and the paper: oral pan-JAK inhibitor, 5-10 mg twice daily.

This specimen consisted of CD8+ T cells sorted from blood, obtained at week 4, from a patient treated with tofacitinib. The receptors come from a human donor with alopecia areata.

The chain is built from TRBV4-1 and TRBJ2-7, with 8 bases aligning to TRBD1. Trimming took 1 base from V and 0 from J; bases not matched to a gene: 8. CDR1 is MGHRA, CDR2 YSYEKL, per germline. The CDR3 contains 17 residues. CDR3 DNA: TGCGCCAGCAGCCAAGTGAGACAGGGGCTCGCCTCCTACGAGCAGTACTTC. Residues: CASSQVRQGLASYEQYF.

This clone was found a few times. The V gene is TRBV4-2, the J gene TRBJ2-3, with TRBD2 matching over 10 bases. CDR3 length: 18 amino acids. Germline values: CDR1 LGHNA, CDR2 YNFKEQ. With V trimmed by 4 bases and J by 1 base, 11 bases remained unmatched. CDR3 nucleotides: TGTGCCAGCAGCCGCCGAACCCTCGGGACTAGCGGCACAGATACGCAGTATTTT. It translates to CASSRRTLGTSGTDTQYF.

J is TRBJ1-1 and V is TRBV7-2; D remains ambiguous. The V end lost 2 bases, the J end lost 1 base, and 11 bases lay between the germline ends. The CDR3 extends over 15 amino acids. Germline values: CDR1 SGHTA, CDR2 FQGNSA. The CDR3: CASSLRSTSNTEAFF. CDR3 nucleotides: TGTGCCAGCAGCTTAAGGAGCACGTCGAACACTGAAGCTTTCTTT. The full variable domain, rest sourced from reference TRBV7-2 and TRBJ1-1, is GAGVSQSPSNKVTEKGKDVELRCDPISGHTALYWYRQSLGQGLEFLIYFQGNSAPDKSGLPSDRFSAERTGGSVSTLTIQRTQQEDSAVYLCASSLRSTSNTEAFFGQGTRLTVV.

The gene calls are TRBV27 and TRBJ2-7; D unresolved. The V gene lost 6 bases and the J gene lost 6 bases, with 18 bases spanning the gap. The CDR3 runs 14 residues. In germline, CDR1 is MNHEY, CDR2 SMNVEV (reference sequence). The CDR3 loop reads CASSQTALPAEQYF. The CDR3 bases are TGTGCCAGCAGCCAGACCGCCCTCCCCGCCGAGCAGTACTTC.

The J gene is TRBJ2-7, the V gene TRBV7-9, with TRBD1 matching 10 bases. The CDR3 is 16 residues long. The germline V gene has CDR1 SEHNR and CDR2 FQNEAQ (reference sequence). Trimming removed 4 bases from V and 1 base from J; junction bases left unmatched: 7. The CDR3 reads CASSSSGTGVSYEQYF. The CDR3 DNA reads as TGTGCCAGCAGCTCATCCGGGACAGGGGTATCCTACGAGCAGTACTTC. The entire variable domain, with the rest obtained from reference TRBV7-9 and TRBJ2-7, is as follows: DTGVSQNPRHKITKRGQNVTFRCDPISEHNRLYWYRQTLGQGPEFLTYFQNEAQLEKSRLLSDRFSAERPKGSFSTLEIQRTEQGDSAMYLCASSSSGTGVSYEQYFGPGTRLTVT.

This chain links TRBV15 with TRBJ2-3; tentatively, D is TRBD2 (5 bases). Between the trimmed V and J ends, which lost 8 bases and 3 bases, there was a span of 18 bases. From germline, CDR1 is LNHNV and CDR2 YYDKDF (reference sequence). The CDR3 length is 15 residues. The CDR3 coding sequence is TGTGCCACCCGGGGTGGGGTGGAGTCGACAGATACGCAGTATTTT. Its translation: CATRGGVESTDTQYF.

The CDR3 nucleotides are TGTGCCAGCAGTTCCGGGACACCGCTCTATGGCTACACCTTC. It yields the protein CASSSGTPLYGYTF. This chain joins TRBV27 and TRBJ1-2, with D perhaps TRBD1 (6 bases). The V end was cut by 4 bases, the J end by 4 bases, with 13 bases between. Germline V lookup: CDR1 MNHEY, CDR2 SMNVEV (reference sequence). The CDR3 sequence is 14 residues long.

V and J are TRBV4-1 and TRBJ1-1; 7 nucleotides line up with TRBD1. After removal of 0 bases from V and 9 bases from J, the junction contained 7 bases not matched to a gene. There are 14 residues in the CDR3. Germline CDR1 and CDR2: MGHRA and YSYEKL. The CDR3 is CASSQDYWGQQAFF. DNA for the CDR3: TGCGCCAGCAGCCAAGATTACTGGGGACAGCAAGCTTTCTTT.

J is TRBJ2-7 and V is TRBV5-1; 7 bases align to TRBD1. The germline gives CDR1 SGHRS, CDR2 YFSETQ. V trimming: 4 bases; J trimming: 4 bases; junction bases outside the gene matches: 8. This CDR3 has 14 residues. The CDR3 here is CASSLGDSYYEQYF. The DNA for the CDR3 is TGCGCCAGCAGCCTCGGGGACAGTTATTACGAGCAGTACTTC. Variable domain in full (rest from reference TRBV5-1 and TRBJ2-7): KAGVTQTPRYLIKTRGQQVTLSCSPISGHRSVSWYQQTPGQGLQFLFEYFSETQRNKGNFPGRFSGRQFSNSRSEMNVSTLELGDSALYLCASSLGDSYYEQYFGPGTRLTVT.

The V and J genes are TRBV25-1 and TRBJ1-2; no clear D. Germline loops: CDR1 MGHDK, CDR2 SYGVNS. Between the trimmed V and J ends, which lost 2 bases and 4 bases, there was a span of 8 bases. The CDR3 extends over 13 amino acids. CDR3 loop: CASSEGGGYGYTF. The CDR3 nucleotides are TGTGCCAGCAGTGAAGGAGGAGGCTATGGCTACACCTTC.

The rearrangement uses TRBV4-1 and TRBJ2-7; D possibly corresponds to TRBD1 (6 bases). V was cut by 4 bases and J by 2 bases, with 15 bases left in between. The V gene's germline CDR1 is MGHRA and CDR2 YSYEKL. This CDR3 spans 15 amino acids. The CDR3 nucleotides read TGCGCCAGCAGCCCTCGGACAGAGCGACCCTACGAGCAGTACTTC. Residues: CASSPRTERPYEQYF.

This clone was counted a few times. V gene TRBV15 combines with J gene TRBJ2-5, with 9 bases matching TRBD1. The tail of the sequence fits TRBJ2-7 better, so the J call may be wrong. Germline CDR1 is LNHNV and CDR2 is YYDKDF (reference sequence). This CDR3 spans 15 amino acids. This CDR3 reads CATSKVRQGDHEQYF. The CDR3 nucleotides are TGTGCCACCAGCAAGGTGCGACAGGGGGACCACGAGCAGTACTTC.

Remarks on this clone: Other DNA sequences in the same sample also yield this CDR3. The gene calls are TRBV4-2 and TRBJ2-7, with TRBD1 matching 9 bases. The germline gives CDR1 LGHNA, CDR2 YNFKEQ. This CDR3 region has 16 residues. Trimming took 0 bases from V and 3 from J; bases not matched to a gene: 6. The CDR3 spells CASSQDRSGQGYEQYF. The CDR3 nucleotides are TGTGCCAGCAGCCAAGATAGATCGGGACAGGGCTACGAGCAGTACTTC.

This chain connects TRBV15 to TRBJ2-7; the D gene is possibly TRBD1 (5 bases). Germline CDR1 LNHNV, CDR2 YYDKDF (reference sequence). This CDR3 contains 13 residues. Trimming took off 5 bases at V and 3 bases at J, with 11 bases between the two ends. This chain's CDR3 is CATSQGYYYEQYF. CDR3 sequence (DNA): TGTGCCACCAGCCAGGGATACTACTACGAGCAGTACTTC.

V gene TRBV11-2 combines with J gene TRBJ1-1, with D possibly being TRBD1 (5 bases). Per the germline V gene, CDR1 is SGHAT and CDR2 is FQNNGV. Trimming removed 5 bases from V and 1 base from J, with 17 bases in between. This CDR3 contains 16 residues. The CDR3 spells CASSPRQLTKNTEAFF. CDR3 bases: TGTGCCAGCAGCCCCAGACAGTTAACGAAGAACACTGAAGCTTTCTTT.

The CDR3 coding sequence is TGTGCCAGCAGCAGTTGGGCTAGCGGACCGGACAATGAGCAGTTCTTC. Its protein product is CASSSWASGPDNEQFF. The chain couples TRBV25-1 to TRBJ2-1; 7 nucleotides match TRBD2. V shed 6 bases and J 5 bases; nucleotides not matched to a gene: 13. The germline V gene encodes CDR1 MGHDK and CDR2 SYGVNS. This CDR3 region has 16 residues. The full variable domain, with the rest looked up from reference TRBV25-1 and TRBJ2-1, is EADIYQTPRYLVIGTGKKITLECSQTMGHDKMYWYQQDPGMELHLIHYSYGVNSTEKGDLSSESTVSRIRTEHFPLTLESARPSHTSQYLCASSSWASGPDNEQFFGPGTRLTVL.

The genes are TRBV7-6 and TRBJ1-6; 7 bases line up with TRBD1. This CDR3 has 16 amino acids. Germline lookup yields CDR1 SGHVS and CDR2 FNYEAQ. V shed 1 base, J shed 7 bases, and the junction held 7 bases outside the gene matches. CDR3 in DNA: TGTGCCAGCAGCTTAGAATTTGACAGGGAAAATTCACCCCTCCACTTT. Translation gives CASSLEFDRENSPLHF.